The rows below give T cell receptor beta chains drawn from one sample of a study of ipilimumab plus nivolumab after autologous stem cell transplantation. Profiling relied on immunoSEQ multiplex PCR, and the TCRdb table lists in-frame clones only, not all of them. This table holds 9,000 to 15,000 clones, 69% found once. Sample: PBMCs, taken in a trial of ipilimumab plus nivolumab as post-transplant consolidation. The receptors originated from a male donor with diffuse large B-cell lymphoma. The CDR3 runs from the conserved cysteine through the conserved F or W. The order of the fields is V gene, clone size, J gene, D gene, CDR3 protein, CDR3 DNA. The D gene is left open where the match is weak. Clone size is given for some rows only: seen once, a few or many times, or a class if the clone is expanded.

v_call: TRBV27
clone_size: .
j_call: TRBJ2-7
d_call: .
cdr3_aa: CASSLLPPPYEQYF
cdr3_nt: TGTGCCAGCAGTTTACTACCTCCACCCTACGAGCAGTACTTC

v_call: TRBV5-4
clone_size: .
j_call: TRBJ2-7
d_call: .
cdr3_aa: CASSFDIYEQYF
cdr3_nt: TGTGCCAGCAGCTTTGACATCTACGAGCAGTACTTC

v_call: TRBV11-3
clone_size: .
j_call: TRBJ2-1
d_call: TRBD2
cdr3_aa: CASSPGPAGNEQFF
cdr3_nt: TGTGCCAGCAGCCCTGGACCAGCGGGGAATGAGCAGTTCTTC

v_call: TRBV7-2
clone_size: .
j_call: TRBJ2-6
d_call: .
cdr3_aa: CASSLDRKGANVLTF
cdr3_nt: TGTGCCAGCAGCTTAGACAGGAAGGGGGCCAACGTCCTGACTTTC

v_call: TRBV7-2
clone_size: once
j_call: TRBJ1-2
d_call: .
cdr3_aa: CASSLERASYGYTF
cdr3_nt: TGTGCCAGCAGCTTAGAAAGGGCCTCCTATGGCTACACCTTC

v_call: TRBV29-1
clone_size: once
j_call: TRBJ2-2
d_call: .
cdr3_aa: CSVGGTNTGELFF
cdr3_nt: TGCAGCGTTGGTGGGACAAACACCGGGGAGCTGTTTTTT

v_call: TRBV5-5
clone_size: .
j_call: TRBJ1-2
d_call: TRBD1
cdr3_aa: CASTLEGARSYGYTF
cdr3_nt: TGTGCCAGCACGTTAGAGGGGGCGCGGAGCTATGGCTACACCTTC

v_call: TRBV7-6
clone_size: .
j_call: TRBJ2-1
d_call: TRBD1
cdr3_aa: CASSPNWGQGAVDEQFF
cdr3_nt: TGTGCCAGCAGCCCTAATTGGGGACAGGGGGCGGTCGATGAGCAGTTCTTC

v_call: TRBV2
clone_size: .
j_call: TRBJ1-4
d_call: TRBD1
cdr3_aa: CASSEGTGTNEKLFF
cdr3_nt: TGTGCCAGCAGTGAAGGGACAGGGACTAATGAAAAACTGTTTTTT

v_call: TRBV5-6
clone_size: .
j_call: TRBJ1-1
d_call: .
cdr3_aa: CASSLALVNTEAFF
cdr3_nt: TGTGCCAGCAGCTTGGCCTTAGTTAACACTGAAGCTTTCTTT

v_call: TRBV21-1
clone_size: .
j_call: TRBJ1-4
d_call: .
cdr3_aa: CASSKARLEKLFF
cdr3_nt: TGTGCCAGCAGCAAGGCGCGACTTGAAAAACTGTTTTTT

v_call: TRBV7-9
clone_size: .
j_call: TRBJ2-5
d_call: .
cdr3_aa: CASSSYRDLETQYF
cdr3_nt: TGTGCCAGCAGCTCCTACAGGGATTTAGAGACCCAGTACTTC

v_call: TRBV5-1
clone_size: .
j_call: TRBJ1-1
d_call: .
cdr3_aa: CASSFGGLAEAFF
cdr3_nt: TGCGCCAGCAGCTTCGGGGGCTTGGCTGAAGCTTTCTTT

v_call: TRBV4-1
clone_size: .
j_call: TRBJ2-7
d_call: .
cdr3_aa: CASSQAKGAYEQYF
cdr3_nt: TGCGCCAGCAGCCAAGCAAAGGGTGCCTACGAGCAGTACTTC

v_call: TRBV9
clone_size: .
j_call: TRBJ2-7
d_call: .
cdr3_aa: CASSGALGGPYEQYF
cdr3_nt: TGTGCCAGCAGCGGGGCCCTGGGGGGCCCCTACGAGCAGTACTTC

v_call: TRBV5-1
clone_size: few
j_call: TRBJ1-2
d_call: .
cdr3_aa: CASSLGRGESYGYTF
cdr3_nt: TGCGCCAGCAGCTTGGGTAGGGGGGAGAGCTATGGCTACACCTTC

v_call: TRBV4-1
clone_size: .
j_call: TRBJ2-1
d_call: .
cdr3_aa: CASSQWESSYNEQFF
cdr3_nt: TGCGCCAGCAGCCAGTGGGAGAGCTCCTACAATGAGCAGTTCTTC

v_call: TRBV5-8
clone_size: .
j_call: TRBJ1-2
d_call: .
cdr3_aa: CASSFGTHGYTF
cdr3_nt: TGTGCCAGCAGCTTTGGCACCCATGGCTACACCTTC

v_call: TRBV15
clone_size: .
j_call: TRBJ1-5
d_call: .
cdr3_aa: CATSRDGAKEQPQHF
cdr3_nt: TGTGCCACCAGCAGAGATGGAGCAAAAGAACAGCCCCAGCATTTT

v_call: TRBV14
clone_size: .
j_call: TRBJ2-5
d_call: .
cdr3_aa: CASSQDLPGSAETQYF
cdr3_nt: TGTGCCAGCAGCCAAGATCTCCCTGGGTCCGCCGAGACCCAGTACTTC

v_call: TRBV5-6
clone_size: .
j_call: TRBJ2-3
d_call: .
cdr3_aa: CASSLWTAHDTQYF
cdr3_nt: TGTGCCAGCAGCTTGTGGACTGCACATGATACGCAGTATTTT

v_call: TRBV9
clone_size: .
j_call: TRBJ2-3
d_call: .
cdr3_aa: CASSYDGRTTDTQYF
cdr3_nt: TGTGCCAGCAGCTATGATGGGCGTACGACAGATACGCAGTATTTT

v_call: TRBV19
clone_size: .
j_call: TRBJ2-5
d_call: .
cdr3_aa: CASSITVQGAQYF
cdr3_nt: TGTGCCAGTAGTATAACTGTTCAAGGGGCCCAGTACTTC

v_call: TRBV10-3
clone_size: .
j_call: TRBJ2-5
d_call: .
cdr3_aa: CAISESFQNEETQYF
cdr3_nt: TGTGCCATCAGTGAGTCGTTTCAGAACGAAGAGACCCAGTACTTC

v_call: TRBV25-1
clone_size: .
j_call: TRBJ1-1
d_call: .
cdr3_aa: CASSELLPTGNTEAFF
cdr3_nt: TGTGCCAGCAGTGAACTCCTCCCTACAGGGAACACTGAAGCTTTCTTT

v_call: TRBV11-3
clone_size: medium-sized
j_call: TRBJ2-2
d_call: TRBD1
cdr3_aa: CASSLGQGANTGELFF
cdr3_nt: TGTGCCAGCAGCTTAGGGCAGGGGGCTAACACCGGGGAGCTGTTTTTT